The clone carrying this T cell receptor beta chain was counted a few times. Its antigen is as yet unknown. The data originate from a study of response to subunit inactivated influenza vaccine. TCRdb re-called the RT-PCR reads through MiXCR, storing one row per CDR3 protein. The sample contains about 580,000 distinct CDR3 sequences, about 14% of which appear only once. Broader study findings: A suggestion made by the authors is that each seasonal influenza vaccination recruits few new T cells.

The CDR3 contains 13 residues. V gave up 5 bases and J gave up 1 base, with 8 bases separating them. The sequence was obtained from a man aged 45 to 65 who received an inactivated influenza vaccine. V is TRBV12-3 or TRBV12-4 and J is TRBJ2-5; TRBD1 might be the D (6 bases). Source: PBMCs from blood, taken about 11 days after vaccination. CDR3 DNA sequence: TGTGCCAGCAGTCGACAGGCCCAAGAGACCCAGTACTTC. As protein: CASSRQAQETQYF.